This entry lists 21 T cell receptor beta chains sequenced from one sample in a study of T cell repertoires in cytomegalovirus infection (dated by TCRdb to between 2018 and 2020). The sequencing machine was an Illumina HiSeq 1500. TCRdb trimmed the raw reads at Q25, called clones with MiXCR and kept productive beta chains. Every distinct CDR3 protein forms one entry, paired with its most common genes and DNA. The sample includes about 100,000 distinct CDR3 sequences, with 20% to 25% observed a single time. Around 42% of the sample belongs to the ten largest clones. Sequenced input: CD8+ T cells from PBMCs. The receptors shown here come from a human donor in good health (CMV status not recorded). Some clones in this sample may be carry-over from other donors' samples.

About this clonotype itself: This may arise from a read error, as a much more abundant clone is one base away. The V and J genes are TRBV11-3 and TRBJ2-1; possibly TRBD1 or TRBD2 for D (5 bases each). In germline, CDR1 is SGHNT, CDR2 YENEEA. The CDR3 is 12 amino acids. CDR3 in DNA: TGTACTACCCGGGACCTCTCGGATGAGCAGTTCTTC. As protein: CTTRDLSDEQFF.

The chain combines TRBV19 with TRBJ2-2; D not certain. This CDR3 is built from 15 residues. Deletions cut 6 bases from V and 0 bases from J, with 11 bases between. The germline V gene encodes CDR1 LNHDA and CDR2 SQIVND (reference sequence). The CDR3 DNA is TGTGCCAGTAGAGGGCCAGAGACGAACACCGGGGAGCTGTTTTTT. Its protein product is CASRGPETNTGELFF.

This rearrangement joins TRBV6-2 or TRBV6-3 to TRBJ2-3; the D is unclear. This CDR3 contains 16 residues. Germline CDR1 reads MNHEY; CDR2 reads SVGEGT. V lost 0 bases and J 1 base, leaving 11 bases between the germline ends. CDR3 nucleotides: TGTGCCAGCAGTTACTCGATGAACTCAGGCACAGATACGCAGTATTTT. The encoded protein is CASSYSMNSGTDTQYF.

V and J are TRBV20-1 and TRBJ2-7; D might be TRBD1 (6 bases). Germline V CDR1 and CDR2: DFQATT, SNEGSKA (reference sequence). The CDR3 spans 13 residues. V was pared by 0 bases and J by 2 bases, with 8 bases between. CDR3 DNA sequence: TGCAGTGCTAGAGACAGGGGAACCTACGAGCAGTACTTC. Encoded protein: CSARDRGTYEQYF.

The chain employs TRBV7-2 and TRBJ1-2, with TRBD1 as a possible D gene (6 bases). V was shortened by 5 bases and J by 6 bases, with 13 bases between the two germline ends. The germline V gene encodes CDR1 SGHTA and CDR2 FQGNSA. CDR3 length: 13 residues. CDR3 protein: CASSGGGADGYTF. In DNA form, the CDR3 reads TGTGCCAGCAGCGGGGGGGGGGCGGATGGCTACACCTTC.

CDR3 sequence (DNA): TGTGCCAGCACCACAATACTAGCGGGAGCCACCGGGGAGCTGTTTTTT. Amino acids: CASTTILAGATGELFF. V gene TRBV28 combines with J gene TRBJ2-2; 11 bases line up with TRBD2. CDR3 length equals 16 residues. V gave up 7 bases and J gave up 4 bases; unmatched junction bases: 8. Germline loops: CDR1 MDHEN, CDR2 SYDVKM.

The V call is TRBV5-1, the J call TRBJ1-2, with TRBD1 as a possible D gene (6 bases). The CDR3 consists of 15 residues. V lost 0 bases to trimming and J lost 6 bases, with 15 bases between them. From germline, CDR1 is SGHRS and CDR2 YFSETQ. CDR3 in amino acids: CASSLAFGGKDGYTF. Here the CDR3 DNA reads TGCGCCAGCAGCTTGGCCTTCGGGGGCAAAGATGGCTACACCTTC. The whole variable domain, filled in from reference TRBV5-1 and TRBJ1-2, reads KAGVTQTPRYLIKTRGQQVTLSCSPISGHRSVSWYQQTPGQGLQFLFEYFSETQRNKGNFPGRFSGRQFSNSRSEMNVSTLELGDSALYLCASSLAFGGKDGYTFGSGTRLTVV.

The chain combines TRBV3-1 with TRBJ2-1, with D perhaps given as TRBD1 or TRBD2 (5 bases each). The germline V gene encodes CDR1 LGHDT and CDR2 YNNKEL (reference sequence). Trimming removed 1 base from V and 6 bases from J, with 22 bases in between. There are 18 residues in the CDR3. This CDR3 is CASSQGDQLGDPSNEQFF. DNA of the CDR3: TGTGCCAGCAGCCAAGGGGACCAACTAGGGGACCCCTCCAATGAGCAGTTCTTC.

The genes are TRBV7-6 and TRBJ2-7, with 7 nucleotides matching TRBD2. With 4 bases clipped from V and 2 bases from J, the junction kept 2 bases outside the gene matches. This CDR3 is 13 amino acids long. In germline, CDR1 is SGHVS, CDR2 FNYEAQ. The CDR3 is CASSSGTTYEQYF. CDR3 nucleotides: TGTGCCAGCAGCTCCGGGACTACCTACGAGCAGTACTTC.

The V and J genes are TRBV12-3 or TRBV12-4 and TRBJ2-5; 7 bases map to TRBD2. V shed 7 bases, J shed 10 bases, and the junction held 12 bases outside the gene matches. The CDR3 is 13 amino acids. The CDR3 is CASTHSAGEGQYF. Written as DNA, the CDR3 is TGTGCCAGCACCCACTCCGCGGGGGAGGGCCAGTACTTC.

This clonotype has more than one count but fewer than ten. V gene TRBV4-2 combines with J gene TRBJ2-1; a weak D match, TRBD2 (6 bases). Germline V gene lookup returns CDR1 LGHNA and CDR2 YNFKEQ. Trimming removed 4 bases at V and 8 bases at J, with 18 bases between. The CDR3 consists of 15 residues. The CDR3 sequence: CASSRDHGSSDEQFF. The CDR3 bases are TGTGCCAGCAGCCGGGACCACGGGAGTAGCGATGAGCAGTTCTTC.

In this sample, this clonotype turned up a few times. The V and J genes are TRBV28 and TRBJ1-1; no clear D gene. The germline CDR1 and CDR2 sequences are MDHEN and SYDVKM. The V and J ends lost 3 bases and 0 bases respectively, with 5 bases between them. CDR3 length: 13 amino acids. CDR3 in amino acids: CASSFEVNTEAFF. The CDR3 nucleotides read TGTGCCAGCAGTTTTGAGGTGAACACTGAAGCTTTCTTT.

This sequence joins TRBV6-5 and TRBJ2-7, with D possibly being TRBD1 (7 bases). CDR1 is MNHEY and CDR2 is SVGAGI in the germline V gene. The CDR3 totals 15 residues. Trimming removed 0 bases at V and 3 bases at J, with 12 bases between. DNA of the CDR3: TGTGCCAGCAGTTACTCGCGGGACAGACACTACGAGCAGTACTTC. It yields the protein CASSYSRDRHYEQYF.

The chain has TRBV4-2 and TRBJ1-4; a weak D match, TRBD1 (6 bases). The CDR3 loop spans 16 amino acids. Germline assignment: CDR1 LGHNA and CDR2 YNFKEQ. The V end lost 3 bases, the J end lost 5 bases, and 16 bases lay between the germline ends. This chain's CDR3 is CASSQAPGGQNEKLFF. CDR3 DNA sequence: TGTGCCAGCAGCCAGGCCCCCGGGGGGCAGAATGAAAAACTGTTTTTT.

The chain couples TRBV12-3 or TRBV12-4 to TRBJ1-1; D perhaps matches TRBD1 (5 bases). V was pared by 5 bases and J by 4 bases, with 11 bases between. This CDR3 spans 13 amino acids. The CDR3 is CASSRTDTTEAFF. In DNA, the CDR3 is TGTGCCAGCAGTAGAACGGACACCACTGAAGCTTTCTTT.

In this sample, this clonotype turned up many times. V and J are TRBV7-2 and TRBJ2-1, with 10 bases that match TRBD2. Germline V gene lookup returns CDR1 SGHTA and CDR2 FQGNSA. This CDR3 spans 14 amino acids. V lost 5 bases, J lost 5 bases, and 3 bases stayed unmatched. CDR3 sequence reads: CASSLGLADNEQFF. The CDR3 region has the DNA TGTGCCAGCAGCCTCGGACTAGCGGACAATGAGCAGTTCTTC.

At least ten counts were recorded for this clonotype. The chain has TRBV19 and TRBJ1-2; weak D call: TRBD1 (5 bases). CDR1 LNHDA and CDR2 SQIVND come from the germline V gene (reference sequence). Trimming cost V 2 bases and J 3 bases, with 7 bases left between them. CDR3 length equals 13 residues. The CDR3 bases are TGTGCCAGTAGTATATCGGGGGACTATGGCTACACCTTC. This codes for CASSISGDYGYTF.

In this sample, this clonotype turned up a few times. The rearrangement uses TRBV7-6 and TRBJ2-2, with a possible D match to TRBD1 (6 bases). The length of the CDR3 is 15 residues. V was trimmed by 5 bases and J by 1 base, leaving 11 bases between them. In germline, CDR1 is SGHVS, CDR2 FNYEAQ. The CDR3 region has the DNA TGTGCCAGCAGCGGCCCGGGACAGAACACCGGGGAGCTGTTTTTT. Translation gives CASSGPGQNTGELFF.

V gene TRBV20-1 combines with J gene TRBJ1-2; the match to TRBD1 covers 8 bases. V dropped 3 bases and J dropped 8; count of bases not matched to a gene: 8. Germline V CDR1 and CDR2: DFQATT, SNEGSKA (reference sequence). The CDR3 length is 13 residues. CDR3 sequence: CSASSRTGSGYTF. The CDR3 DNA follows: TGCAGTGCTAGTAGCCGGACAGGGAGCGGCTACACCTTC.

This chain joins TRBV20-1 and TRBJ2-1; the D gene is possibly TRBD2 (5 bases). From germline, CDR1 is DFQATT and CDR2 SNEGSKA (reference sequence). The CDR3 runs to 12 residues. Trimming pared 7 bases from V and 5 bases from J, leaving 12 bases between. The CDR3: CSVSPGNNEQFF. In DNA, the CDR3 is TGCAGTGTTTCCCCGGGGAACAATGAGCAGTTCTTC.

By frequency in the sample, this clonotype is medium-sized (0.01 to 0.1%). The chain has TRBV6-2 or TRBV6-3 and TRBJ1-1; a weak D match, TRBD1 (6 bases). This CDR3 has 14 residues. The V gene lost 6 bases and the J gene lost 1 base, with 12 bases spanning the gap. Germline V lookup: CDR1 MNHEY, CDR2 SVGEGT. The CDR3 is CASRRQEPNTEAFF. CDR3 DNA sequence: TGTGCCAGCAGGCGACAGGAACCGAACACTGAAGCTTTCTTT.